A single sample is the source of the 7 T cell receptor beta chains below, sequenced in a study of low-dose radiotherapy and immunotherapy resistance in tumors. This sample's time point: before trial treatment. Gene-specific TRAV and TRBV primers were used for first-strand cDNA, covering alpha and beta chains. The authors amplified TCRs for around 20 PCR cycles with a constant-region primer and a V-primer adapter. In TCRdb, the reads were re-called with MiXCR into one record per CDR3 protein. The sample has tens of thousands of distinct CDR3 sequences, under 30% seen once. The sequencing here drew on PBMCs, taken before treatment. These TCRs come from a male donor with prostate cancer.

The chain carries TRBV2 and TRBJ1-3; the D is unclear. CDR1 and CDR2 from the germline V gene are SNHLY and FYNNEI. Between the trimmed V and J ends, which lost 4 bases and 4 bases, there was a span of 14 bases. The CDR3 runs to 15 residues. The CDR3 sequence: CASSVTLTRGNTIYF. Here the CDR3 DNA reads TGTGCCAGCAGTGTCACCCTAACGCGGGGAAACACCATATATTTT.

This clonotype was recorded many times. The chain employs TRBV9 and TRBJ2-1; TRBD2 matches 13 bases. The CDR3 runs to 15 residues. The V and J ends lost 4 bases and 9 bases, in that order; junction bases with no gene match: 7. Germline V gene lookup returns CDR1 SGDLS and CDR2 YYNGEE. CDR3 nucleotide sequence: TGTGCCAGCAGCCCAACTAGCGGGAGGGCCTCTGAGCAGTTCTTC. Protein sequence: CASSPTSGRASEQFF.

This clonotype was observed a handful of times. The chain has TRBV18 and TRBJ2-7; 7 bases fit TRBD1. The CDR3 has 12 residues. Looked up from germline, CDR1 is KGHSH and CDR2 is LQKENI. V trimming: 3 bases; J trimming: 11 bases; junction bases outside the gene matches: 7. This chain's CDR3 is CASSPGQYQEYF. The CDR3 coding sequence is TGTGCCAGCTCACCGGGACAGTACCAAGAGTACTTC.

This clonotype was recorded at least ten times. J is TRBJ1-2 and V is TRBV10-1; the D is unclear. With 0 bases removed from V and 2 bases from J, the gap between germline ends came to 4 bases. Germline values: CDR1 WNHNN, CDR2 SYGVQD (reference sequence). The CDR3 has 13 residues. The CDR3 DNA follows: TGCGCCAGCAGTGAGTCACGGAACTATGGCTACACCTTC. Its translation: CASSESRNYGYTF.

V gene TRBV20-1 combines with J gene TRBJ1-1; maybe TRBD1 (6 bases). The CDR3 runs to 11 residues. Germline loops: CDR1 DFQATT, CDR2 SNEGSKA (reference sequence). The V end was cut by 6 bases, the J end by 3 bases, with 8 bases between. CDR3 loop: CSAQGDTEAFF. The CDR3 DNA sequence: TGCAGTGCACAGGGCGACACTGAAGCTTTCTTT.

The V gene is TRBV3-1, the J gene TRBJ2-2; no clear D. Germline lookup yields CDR1 LGHDT and CDR2 YNNKEL (reference sequence). The CDR3 is 15 amino acids. V was clipped by 1 base and J by 0 bases, with 6 bases between them. The CDR3 nucleotides are TGTGCCAGCAGCCAAGGGCAAACGAACACCGGGGAGCTGTTTTTT. Encoded protein: CASSQGQTNTGELFF.

As regards this clonotype: One end of the junction varies from germline; a read error may be responsible. The rearrangement links TRBV3-1 to TRBJ2-1; 10 bases line up with TRBD2. The CDR3 extends over 15 amino acids. CDR1 is LGHDT and CDR2 is YNNKEL in the germline V gene (reference sequence). The CDR3 DNA sequence: TGTACCAGCAGCCAAGGTAGCGGGGGGAGCTATGAGCAGTTCTTC. Amino acid sequence: CTSSQGSGGSYEQFF.